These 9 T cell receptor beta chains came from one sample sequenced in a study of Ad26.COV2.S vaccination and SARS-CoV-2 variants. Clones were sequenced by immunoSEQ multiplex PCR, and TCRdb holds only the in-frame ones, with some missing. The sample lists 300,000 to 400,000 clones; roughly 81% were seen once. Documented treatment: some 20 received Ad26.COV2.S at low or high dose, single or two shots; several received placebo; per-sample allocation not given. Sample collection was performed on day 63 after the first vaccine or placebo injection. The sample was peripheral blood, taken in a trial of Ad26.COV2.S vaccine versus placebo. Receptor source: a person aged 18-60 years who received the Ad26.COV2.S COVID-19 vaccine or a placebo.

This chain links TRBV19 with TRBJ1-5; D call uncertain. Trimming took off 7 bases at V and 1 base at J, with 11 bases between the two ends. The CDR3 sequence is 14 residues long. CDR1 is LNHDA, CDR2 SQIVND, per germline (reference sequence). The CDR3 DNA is TGTGCCAGTACTGTAGGGAAGAGCAATCAGCCCCAGCATTTT. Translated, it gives CASTVGKSNQPQHF.

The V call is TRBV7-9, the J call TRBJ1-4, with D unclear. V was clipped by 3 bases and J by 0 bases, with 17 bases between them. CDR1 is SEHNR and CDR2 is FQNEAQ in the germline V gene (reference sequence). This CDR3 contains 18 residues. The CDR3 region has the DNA TGTGCCAGCAGCTTCGGCACAGCGGCGATGGCAACTAATGAAAAACTGTTTTTT. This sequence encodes CASSFGTAAMATNEKLFF.

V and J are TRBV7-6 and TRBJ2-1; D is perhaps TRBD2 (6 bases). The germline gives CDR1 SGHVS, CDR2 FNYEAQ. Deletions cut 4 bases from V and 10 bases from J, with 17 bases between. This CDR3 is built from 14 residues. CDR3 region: CASSSRDSRWEQFF. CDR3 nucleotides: TGTGCCAGCAGCTCCCGGGACTCTCGGTGGGAGCAGTTCTTC.

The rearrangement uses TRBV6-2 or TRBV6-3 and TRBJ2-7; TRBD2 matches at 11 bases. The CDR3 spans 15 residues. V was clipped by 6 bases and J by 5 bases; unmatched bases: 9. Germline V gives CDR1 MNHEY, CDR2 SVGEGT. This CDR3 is CASSPNPSGRNEQYF. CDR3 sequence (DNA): TGTGCCAGCAGCCCCAATCCTAGCGGGAGGAACGAGCAGTACTTC.

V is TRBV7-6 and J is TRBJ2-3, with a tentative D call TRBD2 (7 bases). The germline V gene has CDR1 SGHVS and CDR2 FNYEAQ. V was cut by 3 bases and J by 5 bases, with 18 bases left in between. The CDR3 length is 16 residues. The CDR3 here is CASSFAGGGAGDTQYF. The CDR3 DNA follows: TGTGCCAGCAGCTTTGCCGGCGGGGGCGCTGGAGATACGCAGTATTTT.

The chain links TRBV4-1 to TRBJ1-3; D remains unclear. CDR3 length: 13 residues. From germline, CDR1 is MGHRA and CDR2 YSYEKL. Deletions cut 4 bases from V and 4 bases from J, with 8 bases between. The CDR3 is CASSPPLGNTIYF. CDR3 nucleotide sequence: TGCGCCAGCAGCCCCCCTTTGGGAAACACCATATATTTT.

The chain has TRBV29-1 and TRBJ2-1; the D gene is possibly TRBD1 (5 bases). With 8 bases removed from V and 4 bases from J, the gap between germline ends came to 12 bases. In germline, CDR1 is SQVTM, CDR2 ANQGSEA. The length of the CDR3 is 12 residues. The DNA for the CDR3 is TGCAGCTTGGGGCTCGAGTACAATGAGCAGTTCTTC. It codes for CSLGLEYNEQFF.

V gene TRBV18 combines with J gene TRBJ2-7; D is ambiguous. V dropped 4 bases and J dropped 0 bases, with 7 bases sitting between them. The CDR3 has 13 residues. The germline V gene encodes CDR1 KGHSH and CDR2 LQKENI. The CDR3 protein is CASSHKASYEQYF. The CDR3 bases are TGTGCCAGCTCACATAAGGCCTCCTACGAGCAGTACTTC.

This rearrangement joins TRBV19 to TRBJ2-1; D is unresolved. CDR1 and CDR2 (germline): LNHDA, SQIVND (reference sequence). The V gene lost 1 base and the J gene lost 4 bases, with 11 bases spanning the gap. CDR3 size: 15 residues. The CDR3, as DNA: TGTGCCAGTAGTATAGTTCCGGGCGATTACAATGAGCAGTTCTTC. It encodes CASSIVPGDYNEQFF.